Sequencing of this TCR beta chain was carried out in a study of T cells in Graves' hyperthyroidism and ophthalmopathy. Whole-study results and caveats: In the blood, most expanded thyroid clonotypes above 0.001 appeared as well. In the analysis, a 13 V-J model separated ophthalmopathy from stable hyperthyroidism.

It was RNA transcripts that yielded the amplified TCR beta CDR3 regions. A first-round RT-PCR of the TCR CDR3 used the HTBI primer set. TCRdb re-called the multiplex PCR reads with MiXCR, one entry per CDR3 protein. The sample includes about 600,000 distinct CDR3 sequences, 12% to 15% of them seen just once. CDR3 size: 15 residues. Trimming left V 7 bases short and J 6 bases short, with 21 bases between. This clonotype was counted ten times or more. Its antigen is unknown. It was uncontrolled infection, other autoimmune disease, pregnancy or lactation that excluded patients. Thyroid ultrasound, orbital computed tomography, clinical symptoms, and serum thyroxine and TRAb underpinned diagnoses.

The sequencing input was blood. The clonotype comes from a woman aged 18-30 years with Graves' ophthalmopathy. This chain uses TRBV12-3 or TRBV12-4 with TRBJ1-2; a weak D match, TRBD1 (5 bases). The CDR3 DNA is TGTGCCAGCACCCTGGGGCTTCTTGAAGGAGATGGCTACACCTTC. Its translation: CASTLGLLEGDGYTF.